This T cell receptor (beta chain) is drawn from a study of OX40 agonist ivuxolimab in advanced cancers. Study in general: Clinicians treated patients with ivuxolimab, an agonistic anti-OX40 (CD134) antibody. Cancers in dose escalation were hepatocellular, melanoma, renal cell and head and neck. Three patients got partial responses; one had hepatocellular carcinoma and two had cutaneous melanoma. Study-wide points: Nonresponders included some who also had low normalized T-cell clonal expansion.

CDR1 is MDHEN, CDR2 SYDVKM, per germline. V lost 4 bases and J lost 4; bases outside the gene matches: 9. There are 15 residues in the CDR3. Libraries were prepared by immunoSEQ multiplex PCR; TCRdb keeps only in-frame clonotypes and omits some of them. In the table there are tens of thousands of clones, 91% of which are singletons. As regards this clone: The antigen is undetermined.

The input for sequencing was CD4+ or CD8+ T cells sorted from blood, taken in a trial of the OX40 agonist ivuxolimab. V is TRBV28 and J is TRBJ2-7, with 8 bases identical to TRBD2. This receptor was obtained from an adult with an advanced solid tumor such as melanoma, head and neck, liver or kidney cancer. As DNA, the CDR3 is TGTGCCAGCAGTTCACTCCGGGAGGGTGGGTACGAGCAGTACTTC. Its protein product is CASSSLREGGYEQYF.